This T cell receptor (beta chain) originates from a study of T cell responses to AZD1222 COVID-19 vaccine. Trimming cost V 4 bases and J 8 bases; bases outside gene matches: 6. This CDR3 is built from 13 residues. Germline V gene data show CDR1 as SQVTM and CDR2 as ANQGSEA. The assay was immunoSEQ multiplex PCR, and TCRdb's table has in-frame clones only and misses some. The sample lists about 66,000 clones, less than 90% occurring once. Notes on the study in general: Clonal diversity was possibly underestimated; the donors were predominantly white British and more often female.

Of note for this clone: The antigen remains unidentified.

Sequencing was performed on peripheral blood, taken on day 0 of AZD1222 vaccination. The TCR comes from an adult in good health. The J gene is TRBJ1-4, the V gene TRBV29-1; 8 bases align to TRBD1. CDR3 nucleotide sequence: TGCAGCGTTGTCGGGACAGGTGGAGAAAAACTGTTTTTT. Residues: CSVVGTGGEKLFF.